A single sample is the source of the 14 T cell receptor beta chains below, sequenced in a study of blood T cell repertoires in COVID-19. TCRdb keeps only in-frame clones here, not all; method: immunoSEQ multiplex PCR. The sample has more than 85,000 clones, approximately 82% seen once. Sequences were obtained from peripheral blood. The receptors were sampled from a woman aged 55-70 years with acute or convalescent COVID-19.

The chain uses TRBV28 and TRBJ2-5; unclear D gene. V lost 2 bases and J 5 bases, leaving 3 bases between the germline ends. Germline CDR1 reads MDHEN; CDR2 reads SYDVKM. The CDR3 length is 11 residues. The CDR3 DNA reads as TGTGCCAGCAGTTTACGGGAGACCCAGTACTTC. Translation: CASSLRETQYF. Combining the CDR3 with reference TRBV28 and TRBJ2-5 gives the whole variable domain DVKVTQSSRYLVKRTGEKVFLECVQDMDHENMFWYRQDPGLGLRLIYFSYDVKMKEKGDIPEGYSVSREKKERFSLILESASTNQTSMYLCASSLRETQYFGPGTRLLVL.

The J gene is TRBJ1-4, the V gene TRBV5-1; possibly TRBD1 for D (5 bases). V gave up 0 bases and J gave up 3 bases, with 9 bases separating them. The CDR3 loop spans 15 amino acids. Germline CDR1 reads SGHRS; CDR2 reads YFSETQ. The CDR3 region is CASSLDRPSNEKLFF. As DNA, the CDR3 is TGCGCCAGCAGCTTGGACAGGCCCTCTAATGAAAAACTGTTTTTT.

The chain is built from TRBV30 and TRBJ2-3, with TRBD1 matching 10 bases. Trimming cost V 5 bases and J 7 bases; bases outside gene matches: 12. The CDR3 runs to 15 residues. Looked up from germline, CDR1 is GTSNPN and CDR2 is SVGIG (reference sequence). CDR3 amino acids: CAWGPGQGLGYTQYF. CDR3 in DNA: TGTGCCTGGGGGCCGGGACAGGGGTTAGGTTATACGCAGTATTTT. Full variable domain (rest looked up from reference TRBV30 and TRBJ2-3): SQTIHQWPATLVQPVGSPLSLECTVEGTSNPNLYWYRQAAGRGLQLLFYSVGIGQISSEVPQNLSASRPQDRQFILSSKKLLLSDSGFYLCAWGPGQGLGYTQYFGPGTRLTVL.

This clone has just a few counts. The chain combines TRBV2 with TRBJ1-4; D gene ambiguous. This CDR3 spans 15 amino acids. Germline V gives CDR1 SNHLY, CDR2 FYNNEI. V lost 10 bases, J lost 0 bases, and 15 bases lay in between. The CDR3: CATSRHYATNEKLFF. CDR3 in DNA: TGTGCCACTTCAAGACATTACGCAACTAATGAAAAACTGTTTTTT.

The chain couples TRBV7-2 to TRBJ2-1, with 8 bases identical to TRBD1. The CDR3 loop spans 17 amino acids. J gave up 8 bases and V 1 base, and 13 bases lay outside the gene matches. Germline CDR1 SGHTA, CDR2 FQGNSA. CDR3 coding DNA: TGTGCCAGCAGCTTAGGCCCTCCGGGACAGGTAGTTTATGAGCAGTTCTTC. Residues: CASSLGPPGQVVYEQFF.

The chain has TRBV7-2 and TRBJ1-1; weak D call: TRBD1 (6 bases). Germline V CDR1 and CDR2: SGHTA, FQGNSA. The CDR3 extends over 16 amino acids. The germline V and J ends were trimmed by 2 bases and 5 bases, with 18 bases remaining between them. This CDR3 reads CASSLHPRGIETEAFF. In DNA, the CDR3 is TGTGCCAGCAGCTTACACCCTAGGGGGATCGAAACTGAAGCTTTCTTT.

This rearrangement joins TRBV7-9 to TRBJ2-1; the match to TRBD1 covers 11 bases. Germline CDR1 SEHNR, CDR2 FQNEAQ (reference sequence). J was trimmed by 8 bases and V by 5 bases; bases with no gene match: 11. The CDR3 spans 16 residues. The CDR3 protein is CASSLWRDRGRYEQFF. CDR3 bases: TGTGCCAGCAGCCTCTGGAGGGACAGGGGGAGGTATGAGCAGTTCTTC.

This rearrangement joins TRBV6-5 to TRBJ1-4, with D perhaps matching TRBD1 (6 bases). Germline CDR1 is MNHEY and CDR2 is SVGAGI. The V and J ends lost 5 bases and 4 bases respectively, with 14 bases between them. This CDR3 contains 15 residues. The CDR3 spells CASSPGQMGNEKLFF. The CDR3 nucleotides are TGTGCCAGCAGTCCTGGACAGATGGGTAATGAAAAACTGTTTTTT.

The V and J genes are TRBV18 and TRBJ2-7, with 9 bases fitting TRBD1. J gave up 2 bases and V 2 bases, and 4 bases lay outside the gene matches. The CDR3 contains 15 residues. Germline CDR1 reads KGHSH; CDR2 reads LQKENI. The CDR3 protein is CASSPGQGIPYEQYF. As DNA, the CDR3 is TGTGCCAGCTCACCAGGACAGGGGATACCCTACGAGCAGTACTTC.

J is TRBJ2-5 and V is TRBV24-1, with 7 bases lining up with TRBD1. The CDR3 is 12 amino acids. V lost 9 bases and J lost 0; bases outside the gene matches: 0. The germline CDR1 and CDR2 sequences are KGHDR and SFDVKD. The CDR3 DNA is TGTGCCACCGGACAGGACCAAGAGACCCAGTACTTC. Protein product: CATGQDQETQYF.

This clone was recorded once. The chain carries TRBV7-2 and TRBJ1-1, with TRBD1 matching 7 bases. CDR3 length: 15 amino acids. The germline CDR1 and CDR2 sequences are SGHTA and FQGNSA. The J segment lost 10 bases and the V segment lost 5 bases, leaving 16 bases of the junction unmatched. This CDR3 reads CASSPTSAGSGGAFF. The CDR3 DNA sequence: TGTGCCAGCAGCCCCACCTCCGCCGGGTCAGGGGGAGCTTTCTTT.

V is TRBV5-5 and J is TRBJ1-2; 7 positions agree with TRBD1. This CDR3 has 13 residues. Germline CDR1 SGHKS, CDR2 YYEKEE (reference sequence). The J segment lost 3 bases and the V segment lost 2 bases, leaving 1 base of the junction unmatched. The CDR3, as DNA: TGTGCCAGCAGCTTTGGACAGGACTATGGCTACACCTTC. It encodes CASSFGQDYGYTF.

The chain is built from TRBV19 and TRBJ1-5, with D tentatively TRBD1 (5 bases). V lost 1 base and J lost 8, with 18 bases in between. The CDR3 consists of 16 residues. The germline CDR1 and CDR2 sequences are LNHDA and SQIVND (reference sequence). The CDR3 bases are TGTGCCAGTAGTATAGTCCCCGGGCCGGGGGTTGAGCCCCAGCATTTT. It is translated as CASSIVPGPGVEPQHF.

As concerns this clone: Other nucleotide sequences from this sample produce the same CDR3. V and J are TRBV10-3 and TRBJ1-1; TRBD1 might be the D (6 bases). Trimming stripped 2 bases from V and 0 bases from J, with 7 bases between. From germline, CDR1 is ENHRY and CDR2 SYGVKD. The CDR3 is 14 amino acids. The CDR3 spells CAISERDMNTEAFF. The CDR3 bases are TGTGCCATCAGTGAGAGGGACATGAACACTGAAGCTTTCTTT.